This passage covers 15 T cell receptor beta chains from one sample sequenced in a study of shared clonotypes between healthy human individuals. Libraries were prepared by immunoSEQ multiplex PCR; TCRdb keeps only in-frame clonotypes and omits some of them. Of just over 2,000,000 clones listed, about 95% are singletons. CD8 cells regarded as naive lacked CD45RO, were positively chosen for CCR7, and omitted terminally differentiated effector memory CD45RA+ cells. Sequenced material: naive CD8+ T cells sorted from blood. Every receptor here comes from a man between 18 and 35 years old in good health.

This sequence joins TRBV4-1 and TRBJ2-5; 10 bases fit TRBD2. The CDR3 totals 19 residues. Per the germline V gene, CDR1 is MGHRA and CDR2 is YSYEKL. The V segment lost 0 bases and the J segment 1 base; nucleotides outside the gene matches: 11. CDR3 loop: CASSQENGLAGDTQETQYF. The DNA of the CDR3 is TGCGCCAGCAGCCAAGAGAATGGGCTAGCGGGGGACACCCAAGAGACCCAGTACTTC.

The genes are TRBV7-8 and TRBJ1-6, with 8 bases lining up with TRBD1. The CDR3 has 15 amino acids. The germline V gene has CDR1 SGHVS and CDR2 FQNEAQ. J gave up 10 bases and V 4 bases, and 9 bases lay outside the gene matches. CDR3 nucleotide sequence: TGTGCCAGCAGCTCCTTGGCAGGGGGCACGTCACCCCTCCACTTT. This gives the protein CASSSLAGGTSPLHF.

The genes are TRBV6-6 and TRBJ2-6; unclear D gene. The V end lost 8 bases, the J end lost 4 bases, and 12 bases lay between the germline ends. This CDR3 is 14 amino acids long. Germline loops: CDR1 MNHNY, CDR2 SVGAGI (reference sequence). This CDR3 is CASAWVTGANVLTF. CDR3 in DNA: TGTGCCAGCGCCTGGGTTACCGGGGCCAACGTCCTGACTTTC.

This chain joins TRBV4-1 and TRBJ1-6, with D unresolved. The CDR3 extends over 13 amino acids. Trimming left V 0 bases short and J 12 bases short, with 9 bases between. CDR1 is MGHRA, CDR2 YSYEKL, per germline. CDR3 in DNA: TGCGCCAGCAGCCAAGACTTCGCTTTACCCCTCCACTTT. This encodes CASSQDFALPLHF.

The chain is built from TRBV2 and TRBJ2-1; D perhaps matches TRBD2 (5 bases). This CDR3 is 12 amino acids long. Germline CDR1 reads SNHLY; CDR2 reads FYNNEI. The V gene lost 5 bases and the J gene lost 3 bases, with 5 bases spanning the gap. The CDR3 sequence is CASSRDYNEQFF. CDR3 sequence (DNA): TGTGCCAGCAGTCGGGACTACAATGAGCAGTTCTTC.

Comment on this clone: Other DNA sequences in this sample translate to the same CDR3. The chain combines TRBV13 with TRBJ2-7; possible D gene TRBD2, 5 bases. Germline V lookup: CDR1 PRHDT, CDR2 FYEKMQ (reference sequence). This CDR3 is 13 amino acids long. With 0 bases removed from V and 3 bases from J, the gap between germline ends came to 6 bases. The CDR3, as DNA: TGTGCCAGCAGCTTAGGGACTAACTACGAGCAGTACTTC. This translates into CASSLGTNYEQYF.

This clone was detected only once. The chain links TRBV10-3 to TRBJ2-3, with a weak D call TRBD1 (6 bases). CDR1 and CDR2 (germline): ENHRY, SYGVKD. CDR3 size: 14 residues. Trimming stripped 3 bases from V and 6 bases from J, with 13 bases between. CDR3 protein: CAISETRGTDTQYF. The CDR3 DNA follows: TGTGCCATCAGTGAAACTAGGGGGACGGATACGCAGTATTTT.

As regards this clone: The conserved phenylalanine or tryptophan normally closing the CDR3 is absent here, so this likely arose from a read error. J is TRBJ1-2 and V is TRBV6-6; no clear D. Looked up from germline, CDR1 is MNHNY and CDR2 is SVGAGI (reference sequence). This CDR3 is 15 amino acids long. The CDR3 DNA follows: TGTGCCGGCAGCTTACACCCAACCCCTAACTATGGCTACACCTTA. It specifies CAGSLHPTPNYGYTL.

The chain employs TRBV4-1 and TRBJ2-1; 11 bases fit TRBD1. The CDR3 loop spans 17 amino acids. CDR1 is MGHRA and CDR2 is YSYEKL in the germline V gene. Losses at the gene ends were 3 bases for V and 5 bases for J; bases not matched to a gene: 9. CDR3 sequence reads: CASSHSEPGQGDNEQFF. In nucleotides, the CDR3 is TGCGCCAGCAGCCATTCAGAACCGGGACAGGGGGACAATGAGCAGTTCTTC.

The genes are TRBV21-1 and TRBJ2-7; the D call in the table, TRBD2, was not verified against the DNA. TRBV21-1 is an annotated pseudogene. This CDR3 spans 15 amino acids. The CDR3 nucleotides are TGTGCCAGCAGCACCCAGCGGGAGGGCCCATACGAGCAGTACTTC. It is translated as CASSTQREGPYEQYF.

The rearrangement links TRBV7-9 to TRBJ2-3, with 9 bases identical to TRBD2. The CDR3 is 17 residues long. CDR1 SEHNR and CDR2 FQNEAQ come from the germline V gene (reference sequence). J lost 3 bases, V lost 6 bases, and 13 bases had no gene match. The CDR3 sequence: CASRTIGGGVKTDTQYF. Here the CDR3 DNA reads TGTGCCAGCAGGACCATTGGCGGGGGGGTTAAAACAGATACGCAGTATTTT.

The chain employs TRBV6-1 and TRBJ1-2, with D maybe TRBD1 (6 bases). The CDR3 contains 15 residues. Per germline, CDR1 MNHNS and CDR2 SASEGT. V lost 4 bases and J 6 bases, leaving 18 bases between the germline ends. The CDR3 protein is CASSGGPTGTHGYTF. CDR3 DNA sequence: TGTGCCAGCAGTGGGGGACCAACAGGGACCCATGGCTACACCTTC.

This clone was counted once. The rearrangement links TRBV7-2 to TRBJ2-1; D ambiguous. The V end was cut by 5 bases, the J end by 9 bases, with 14 bases between. Per germline, CDR1 SGHTA and CDR2 FQGNSA. This CDR3 is built from 13 residues. The CDR3 protein is CASSPSPPSEQFF. Written as DNA, the CDR3 is TGTGCCAGCAGCCCAAGCCCGCCTAGTGAGCAGTTCTTC.

The chain combines TRBV18 with TRBJ2-1, with TRBD1 matching 8 bases. CDR1 and CDR2 (germline): KGHSH, LQKENI. The CDR3 length is 13 residues. V lost 3 bases, J lost 9 bases, and 4 bases stayed unmatched. CDR3 protein: CASSPGTGLEQFF. CDR3 coding DNA: TGTGCCAGCTCACCGGGGACAGGTCTTGAGCAGTTCTTC.

The chain couples TRBV6-5 to TRBJ2-7; D is ambiguous. Trimming removed 7 bases from V and 0 bases from J, with 7 bases in between. The germline gives CDR1 MNHEY, CDR2 SVGAGI. The CDR3 has 12 residues. The CDR3 region has the DNA TGTGCCAGCAAGGACCCCTCCTACGAGCAGTACTTC. Its protein product is CASKDPSYEQYF.